This T cell receptor (beta chain) is from a study of cytomegalovirus exposure and HLA in healthy donors. Both 60 Vbeta primers and 13 Jbeta primers went into the PCR. Data came from immunoSEQ multiplex PCR; TCRdb stores just in-frame clones and leaves some out. Among under 150,000 clones listed, around 80% were seen once. Findings and caveats of the study: Most subjects had HLA-A and HLA-B alleles reportedly predicted accurately by TCR beta sequences.

CDR3 length equals 12 residues. Germline CDR1 is SGHRS and CDR2 is YFSETQ. J was trimmed by 7 bases and V by 0 bases; bases with no gene match: 0. As concerns this clone: Its antigen is still unknown.

This receptor was identified in a woman between 40 and 55 years old in good health and CMV-seropositive. Input material: PBMCs. The J gene is TRBJ1-1, the V gene TRBV5-1; TRBD1 aligns across 7 bases. Here the CDR3 DNA reads TGCGCCAGCAGCTTGGGGACAGGTGAAGCTTTCTTT. Translating it yields CASSLGTGEAFF.